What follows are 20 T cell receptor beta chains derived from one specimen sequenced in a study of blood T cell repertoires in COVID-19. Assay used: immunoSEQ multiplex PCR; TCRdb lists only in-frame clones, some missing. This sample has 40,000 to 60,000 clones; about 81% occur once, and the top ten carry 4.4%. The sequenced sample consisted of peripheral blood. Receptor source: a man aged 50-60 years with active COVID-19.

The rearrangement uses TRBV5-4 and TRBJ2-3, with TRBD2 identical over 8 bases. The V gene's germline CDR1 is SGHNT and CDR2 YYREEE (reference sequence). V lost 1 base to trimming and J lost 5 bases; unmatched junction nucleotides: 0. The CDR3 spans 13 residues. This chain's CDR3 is CASSLSGGDTQYF. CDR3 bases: TGTGCCAGCAGCTTGAGCGGGGGAGATACGCAGTATTTT.

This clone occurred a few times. CDR3 residues: CASGLGYGGRGRQPQHF. The CDR3, as DNA: TGTGCTAGTGGTTTGGGCTATGGCGGCAGGGGAAGACAGCCCCAGCATTTT. The chain carries TRBV12-5 and TRBJ1-5, with D perhaps TRBD1 (6 bases). The length of the CDR3 is 17 residues. Germline V gives CDR1 LGHNT, CDR2 FRNRAP. V lost 1 base and J 7 bases, leaving 20 bases between the germline ends. Together with reference TRBV12-5 and TRBJ1-5, the CDR3 gives the full variable domain: DARVTQTPRHKVTEMGQEVTMRCQPILGHNTVFWYRQTMMQGLELLAYFRNRAPLDDSGMPKDRFSAEMPDATLATLKIQPSEPRDSAVYFCASGLGYGGRGRQPQHFGDGTRLSIL.

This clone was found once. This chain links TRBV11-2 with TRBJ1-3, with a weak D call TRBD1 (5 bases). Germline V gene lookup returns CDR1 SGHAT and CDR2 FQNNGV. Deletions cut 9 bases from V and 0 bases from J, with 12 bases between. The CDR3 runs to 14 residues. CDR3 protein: CASGTPSSGNTIYF. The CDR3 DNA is TGTGCCAGTGGGACTCCGAGCTCTGGAAACACCATATATTTT.

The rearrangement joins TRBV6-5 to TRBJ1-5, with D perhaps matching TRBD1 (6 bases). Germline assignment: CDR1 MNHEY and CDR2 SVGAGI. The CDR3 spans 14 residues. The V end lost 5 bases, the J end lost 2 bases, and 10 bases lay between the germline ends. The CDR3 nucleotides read TGTGCCAGCAGTCAATACAGGGGCAATCAGCCCCAGCATTTT. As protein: CASSQYRGNQPQHF.

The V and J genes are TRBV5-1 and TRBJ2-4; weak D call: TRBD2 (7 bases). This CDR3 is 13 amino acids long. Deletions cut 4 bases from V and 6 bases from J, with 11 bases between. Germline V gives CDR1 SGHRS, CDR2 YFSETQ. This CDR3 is CASSGGAPNIQYF. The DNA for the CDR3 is TGCGCCAGCAGCGGGGGGGCCCCAAACATTCAGTACTTC.

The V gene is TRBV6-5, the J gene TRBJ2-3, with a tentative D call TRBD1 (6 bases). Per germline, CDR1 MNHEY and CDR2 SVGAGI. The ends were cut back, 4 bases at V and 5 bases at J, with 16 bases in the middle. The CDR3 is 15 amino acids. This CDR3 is CASSLTFDRRDTQYF. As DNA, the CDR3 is TGTGCCAGCAGTTTGACCTTTGACAGGAGAGATACGCAGTATTTT.

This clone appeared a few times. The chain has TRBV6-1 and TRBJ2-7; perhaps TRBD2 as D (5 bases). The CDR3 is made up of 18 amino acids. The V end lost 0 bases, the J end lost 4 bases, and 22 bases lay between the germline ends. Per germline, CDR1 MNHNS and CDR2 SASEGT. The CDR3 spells CASSEASRFRTGLYEQYF. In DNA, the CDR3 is TGTGCCAGCAGTGAAGCTTCAAGATTCCGGACTGGTCTATACGAGCAGTACTTC.

The CDR3 DNA is TGTGCTAGTGGTTCGAGCGGGGGTTCAGATACGCAGTATTTT. Translated, it gives CASGSSGGSDTQYF. The chain uses TRBV12-5 and TRBJ2-3; 8 nucleotides agree with TRBD2. Trimming took 4 bases from V and 4 from J; bases not matched to a gene: 4. The V gene's germline CDR1 is LGHNT and CDR2 FRNRAP. The CDR3 is made up of 14 amino acids.

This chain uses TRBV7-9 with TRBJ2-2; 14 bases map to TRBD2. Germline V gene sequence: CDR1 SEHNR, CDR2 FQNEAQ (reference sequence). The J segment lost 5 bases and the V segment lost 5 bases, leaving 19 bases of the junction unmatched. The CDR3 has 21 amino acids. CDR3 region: CASSTAAIETSGGASTGELFF. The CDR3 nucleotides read TGTGCCAGCAGCACCGCAGCGATTGAGACTAGCGGGGGGGCGAGTACCGGGGAGCTGTTTTTT.

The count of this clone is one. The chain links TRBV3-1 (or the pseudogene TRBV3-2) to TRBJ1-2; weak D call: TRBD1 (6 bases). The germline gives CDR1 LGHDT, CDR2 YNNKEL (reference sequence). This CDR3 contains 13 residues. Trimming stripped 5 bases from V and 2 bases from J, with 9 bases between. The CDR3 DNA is TGTGCCAGCAGCGAACAGGGAAACTATGGCTACACCTTC. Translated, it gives CASSEQGNYGYTF.

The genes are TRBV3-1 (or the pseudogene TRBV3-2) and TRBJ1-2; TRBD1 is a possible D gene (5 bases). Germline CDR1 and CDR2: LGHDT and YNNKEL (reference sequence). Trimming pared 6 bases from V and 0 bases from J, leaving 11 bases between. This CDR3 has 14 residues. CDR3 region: CASRPQGSNYGYTF. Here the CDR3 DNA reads TGTGCCAGCAGACCCCAGGGATCTAACTATGGCTACACCTTC.

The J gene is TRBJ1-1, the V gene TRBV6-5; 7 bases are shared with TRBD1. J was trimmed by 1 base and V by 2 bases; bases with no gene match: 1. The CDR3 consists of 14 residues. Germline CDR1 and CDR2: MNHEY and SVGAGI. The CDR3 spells CASSYRTGNTEAFF. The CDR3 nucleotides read TGTGCCAGCAGTTACCGGACAGGGAACACTGAAGCTTTCTTT.

The CDR3 spells CASRGLDRGRRTEAFF. The CDR3 nucleotides are TGTGCCAGCAGAGGATTGGACAGGGGGCGAAGAACTGAAGCTTTCTTT. The V and J genes are TRBV2 and TRBJ1-1; 11 bases are a match to TRBD1. CDR1 and CDR2 (germline): SNHLY, FYNNEI. CDR3 length equals 16 residues. Germline trimming cut 6 bases from V and 5 bases from J; bases unmatched to any gene: 11.

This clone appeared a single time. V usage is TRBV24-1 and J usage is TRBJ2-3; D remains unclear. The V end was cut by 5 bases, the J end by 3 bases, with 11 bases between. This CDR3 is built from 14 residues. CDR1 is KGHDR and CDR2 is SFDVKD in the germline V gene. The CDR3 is CATSGQVLTDTQYF. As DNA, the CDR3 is TGTGCCACCAGTGGGCAGGTGCTGACAGATACGCAGTATTTT.

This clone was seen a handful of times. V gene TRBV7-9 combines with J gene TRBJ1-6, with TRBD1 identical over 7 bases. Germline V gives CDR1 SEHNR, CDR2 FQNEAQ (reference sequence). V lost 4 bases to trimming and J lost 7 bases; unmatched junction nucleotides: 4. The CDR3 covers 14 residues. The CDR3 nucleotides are TGTGCCAGCAGCTCGGGACAGACGAATTCACCCCTCCACTTT. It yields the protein CASSSGQTNSPLHF.

CDR3 nucleotides: TGCGCCAGCAGTGTAGGACAGGGGGTTGCTGAGCAGTTCTTC. Translating it yields CASSVGQGVAEQFF. The J gene is TRBJ2-1, the V gene TRBV10-2; TRBD1 aligns across 10 bases. The CDR3 extends over 14 amino acids. Trimming removed 4 bases from V and 9 bases from J; junction bases left unmatched: 6. The germline V gene encodes CDR1 WSHSY and CDR2 SAAADI.

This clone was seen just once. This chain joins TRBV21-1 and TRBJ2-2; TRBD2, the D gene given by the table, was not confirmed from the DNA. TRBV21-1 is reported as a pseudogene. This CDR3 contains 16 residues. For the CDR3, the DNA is TGTGCCAGCAGCTTCAAGACCCGGACTCCGAACGGGGAGCTGTTTTTT. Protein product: CASSFKTRTPNGELFF.

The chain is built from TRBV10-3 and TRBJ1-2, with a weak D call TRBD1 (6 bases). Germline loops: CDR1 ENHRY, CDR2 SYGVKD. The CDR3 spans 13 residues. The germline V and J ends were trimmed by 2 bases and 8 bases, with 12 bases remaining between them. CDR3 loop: CAISEGQPWGYTF. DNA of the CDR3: TGTGCCATCAGTGAGGGACAGCCTTGGGGCTACACCTTC.

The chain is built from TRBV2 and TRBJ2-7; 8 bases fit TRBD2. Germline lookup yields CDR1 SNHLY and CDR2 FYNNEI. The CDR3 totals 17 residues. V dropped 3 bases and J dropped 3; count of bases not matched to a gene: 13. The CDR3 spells CASSERAGGVLNYEQYF. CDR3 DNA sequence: TGTGCCAGCAGTGAGAGGGCGGGGGGAGTTCTGAACTACGAGCAGTACTTC.

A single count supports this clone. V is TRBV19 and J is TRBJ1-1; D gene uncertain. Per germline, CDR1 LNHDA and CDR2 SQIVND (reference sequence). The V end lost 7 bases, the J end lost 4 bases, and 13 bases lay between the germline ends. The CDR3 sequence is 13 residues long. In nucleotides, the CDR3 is TGTGCCAGTAAGATCGGAGTGGGCACTGAAGCTTTCTTT. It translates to CASKIGVGTEAFF.